Sequencing of this TCR beta chain was carried out in a study of blood T cell repertoires in COVID-19. Study in general: The origin of the acute and convalescent COVID-19 samples was the United States, Italy and Spain.

V shed 7 bases and J shed 7 bases, with 17 bases lying between them. CDR3 size: 13 residues. Germline values: CDR1 GTSNPN, CDR2 SVGIG (reference sequence). Original methodology: The assay estimated nucleated cells by amplifying reference gene primers. Data came from immunoSEQ multiplex PCR; TCRdb stores just in-frame clones and leaves some out. V and J calls and clone size are given by that table; D and trimming were obtained from the DNA. The sample carries tens of thousands of clones, around 80% recorded once. The specimen sequenced was peripheral blood. The chain joins TRBV30 to TRBJ1-5; no firm D call. The receptor's source is a man of 80 years or more with active or convalescent COVID-19. The CDR3 nucleotides read TGTGCCTTCCAATTTGGGAGAGGGCAGCCCCAGCATTTT. Translated: CAFQFGRGQPQHF.